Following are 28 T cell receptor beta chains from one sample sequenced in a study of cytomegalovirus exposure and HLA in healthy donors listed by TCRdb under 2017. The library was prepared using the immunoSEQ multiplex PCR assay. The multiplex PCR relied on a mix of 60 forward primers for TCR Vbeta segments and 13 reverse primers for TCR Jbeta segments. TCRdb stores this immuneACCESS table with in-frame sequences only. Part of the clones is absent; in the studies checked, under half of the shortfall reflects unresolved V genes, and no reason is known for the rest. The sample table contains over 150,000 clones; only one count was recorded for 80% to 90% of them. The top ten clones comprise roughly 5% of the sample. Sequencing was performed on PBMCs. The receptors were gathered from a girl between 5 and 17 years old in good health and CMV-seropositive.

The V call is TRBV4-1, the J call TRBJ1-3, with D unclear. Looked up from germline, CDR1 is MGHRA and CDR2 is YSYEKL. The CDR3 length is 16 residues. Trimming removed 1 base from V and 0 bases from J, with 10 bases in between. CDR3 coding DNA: TGCGCCAGCAGCCAAGGAGGGTTGAGCTCTGGAAACACCATATATTTT. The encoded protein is CASSQGGLSSGNTIYF.

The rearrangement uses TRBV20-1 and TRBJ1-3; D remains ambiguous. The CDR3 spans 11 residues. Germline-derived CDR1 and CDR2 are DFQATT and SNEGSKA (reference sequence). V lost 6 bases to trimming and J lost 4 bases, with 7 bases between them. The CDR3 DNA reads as TGCAGTGCCATCCGGGGAAACACCATATATTTT. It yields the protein CSAIRGNTIYF.

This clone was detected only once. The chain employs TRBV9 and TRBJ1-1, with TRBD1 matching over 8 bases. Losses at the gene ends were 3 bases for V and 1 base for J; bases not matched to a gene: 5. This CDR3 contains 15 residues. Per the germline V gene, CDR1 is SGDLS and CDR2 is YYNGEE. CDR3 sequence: CASSEGGQANTEAFF. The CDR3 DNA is TGTGCCAGCAGCGAGGGGGGACAGGCGAACACTGAAGCTTTCTTT. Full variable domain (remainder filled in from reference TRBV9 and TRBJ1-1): DSGVTQTPKHLITATGQRVTLRCSPRSGDLSVYWYQQSLDQGLQFLIQYYNGEERAKGNILERFSAQQFPDLHSELNLSSLELGDSALYFCASSEGGQANTEAFFGQGTRLTVV.

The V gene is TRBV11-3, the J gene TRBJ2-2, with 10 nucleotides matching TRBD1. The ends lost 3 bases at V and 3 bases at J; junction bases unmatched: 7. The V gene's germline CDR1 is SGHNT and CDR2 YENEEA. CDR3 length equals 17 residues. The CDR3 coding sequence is TGTGCCAGCAGCTTCTCTCCCGGGACAGGGGACACCGGGGAGCTGTTTTTT. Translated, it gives CASSFSPGTGDTGELFF.

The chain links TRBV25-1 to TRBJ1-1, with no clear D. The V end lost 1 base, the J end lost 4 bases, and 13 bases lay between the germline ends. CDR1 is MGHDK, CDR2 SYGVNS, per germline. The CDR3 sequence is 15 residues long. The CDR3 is CASSESNGGSTEAFF. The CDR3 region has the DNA TGTGCCAGCAGTGAATCTAACGGAGGATCCACTGAAGCTTTCTTT.

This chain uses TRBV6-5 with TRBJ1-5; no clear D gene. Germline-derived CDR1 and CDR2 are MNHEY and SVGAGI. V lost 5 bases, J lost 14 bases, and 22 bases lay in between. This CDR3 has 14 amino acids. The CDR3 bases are TGTGCCAGCAGTGAAGATGTGAGGGCAGGAAGGAAGCATTTT. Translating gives CASSEDVRAGRKHF.

The CDR3 here is CASSYAGTGGTGANVLTF. DNA of the CDR3: TGCGCCAGCAGCTATGCCGGGACAGGGGGAACTGGGGCCAACGTCCTGACTTTC. The V gene is TRBV5-1, the J gene TRBJ2-6; 11 nucleotides align to TRBD1. Germline CDR1 is SGHRS and CDR2 is YFSETQ. After removal of 3 bases from V and 2 bases from J, the junction contained 7 bases not matched to a gene. The CDR3 consists of 18 residues. Drawing the rest from reference TRBV5-1 and TRBJ2-6, the complete variable domain is KAGVTQTPRYLIKTRGQQVTLSCSPISGHRSVSWYQQTPGQGLQFLFEYFSETQRNKGNFPGRFSGRQFSNSRSEMNVSTLELGDSALYLCASSYAGTGGTGANVLTFGAGSRLTVL.

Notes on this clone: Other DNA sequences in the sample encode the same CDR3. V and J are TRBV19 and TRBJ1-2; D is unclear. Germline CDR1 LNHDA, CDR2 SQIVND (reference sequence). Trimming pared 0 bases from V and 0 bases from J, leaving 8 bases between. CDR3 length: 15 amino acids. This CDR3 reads CASSIETGANYGYTF. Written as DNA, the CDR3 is TGTGCCAGTAGTATAGAGACGGGAGCTAACTATGGCTACACCTTC.

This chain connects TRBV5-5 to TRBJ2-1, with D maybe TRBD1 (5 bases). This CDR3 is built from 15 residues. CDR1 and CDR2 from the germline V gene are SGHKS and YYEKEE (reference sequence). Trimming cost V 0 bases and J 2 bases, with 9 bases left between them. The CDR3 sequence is CASSLGRDPYNEQFF. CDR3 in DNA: TGTGCCAGCAGCTTGGGCAGGGATCCCTACAATGAGCAGTTCTTC.

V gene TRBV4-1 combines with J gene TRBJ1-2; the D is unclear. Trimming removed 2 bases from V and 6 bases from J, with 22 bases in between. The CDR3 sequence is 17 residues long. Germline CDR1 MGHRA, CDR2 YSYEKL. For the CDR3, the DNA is TGCGCCAGCAGCCAACATAGCCCTCTGGCGGGGAAAAATGGCTACACCTTC. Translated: CASSQHSPLAGKNGYTF.

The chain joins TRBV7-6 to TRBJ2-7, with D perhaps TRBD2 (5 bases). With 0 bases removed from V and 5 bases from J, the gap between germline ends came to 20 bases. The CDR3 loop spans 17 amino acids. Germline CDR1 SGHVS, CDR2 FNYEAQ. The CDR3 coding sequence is TGTGCCAGCAGCTTAGCGACCCCTGAGAGGGATGTGAACGAGCAGTACTTC. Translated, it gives CASSLATPERDVNEQYF. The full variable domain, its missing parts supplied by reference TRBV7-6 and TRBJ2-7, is GAGVSQSPRYKVTKRGQDVALRCDPISGHVSLYWYRQALGQGPEFLTYFNYEAQQDKSGLPNDRFSAERPEGSISTLTIQRTEQRDSAMYRCASSLATPERDVNEQYFGPGTRLTVT.

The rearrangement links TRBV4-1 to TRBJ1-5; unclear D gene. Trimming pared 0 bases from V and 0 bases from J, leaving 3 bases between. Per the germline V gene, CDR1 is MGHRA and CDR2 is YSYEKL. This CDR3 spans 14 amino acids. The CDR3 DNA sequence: TGCGCCAGCAGCCAAGATCGTAGCAATCAGCCCCAGCATTTT. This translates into CASSQDRSNQPQHF.

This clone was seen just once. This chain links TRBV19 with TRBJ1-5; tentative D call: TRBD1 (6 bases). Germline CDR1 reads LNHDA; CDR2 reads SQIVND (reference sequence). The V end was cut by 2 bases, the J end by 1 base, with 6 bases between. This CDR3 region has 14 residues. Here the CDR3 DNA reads TGTGCCAGTAGTATACAGGGGAGCAATCAGCCCCAGCATTTT. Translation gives CASSIQGSNQPQHF.

CDR3 loop: CASKRQGPLNYGYTF. In nucleotides, the CDR3 is TGCGCCAGCAAGAGACAGGGGCCCCTTAACTATGGCTACACCTTC. The chain carries TRBV5-1 and TRBJ1-2, with 8 bases lining up with TRBD1. The CDR3 is 15 residues long. J lost 1 base, V lost 6 bases, and 8 bases had no gene match. Germline V gene lookup returns CDR1 SGHRS and CDR2 YFSETQ.

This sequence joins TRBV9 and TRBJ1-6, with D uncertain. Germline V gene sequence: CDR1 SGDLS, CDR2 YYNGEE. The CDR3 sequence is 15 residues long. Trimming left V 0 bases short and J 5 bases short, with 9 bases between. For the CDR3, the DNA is TGTGCCAGCAGCGTAGACAGCTCTAATAATTCACCCCTCCACTTT. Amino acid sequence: CASSVDSSNNSPLHF.

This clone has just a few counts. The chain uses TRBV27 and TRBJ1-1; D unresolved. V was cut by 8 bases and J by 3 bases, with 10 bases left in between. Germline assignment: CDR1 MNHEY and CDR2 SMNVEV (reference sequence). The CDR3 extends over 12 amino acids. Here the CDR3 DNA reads TGTGCCAGCGCGACGGGATACACTGAAGCTTTCTTT. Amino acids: CASATGYTEAFF.

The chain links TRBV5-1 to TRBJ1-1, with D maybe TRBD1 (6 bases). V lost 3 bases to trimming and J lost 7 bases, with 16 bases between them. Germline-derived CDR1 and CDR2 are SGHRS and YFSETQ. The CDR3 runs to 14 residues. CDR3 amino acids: CASSWGGLENEAFF. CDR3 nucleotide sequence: TGCGCCAGCAGCTGGGGGGGGCTGGAGAATGAAGCTTTCTTT.

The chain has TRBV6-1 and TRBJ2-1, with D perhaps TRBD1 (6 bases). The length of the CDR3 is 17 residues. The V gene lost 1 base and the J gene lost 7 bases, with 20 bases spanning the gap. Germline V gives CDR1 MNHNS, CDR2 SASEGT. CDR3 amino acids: CASSEDPIDRTVNEQFF. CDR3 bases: TGTGCCAGCAGTGAAGATCCTATTGATCGGACAGTTAATGAGCAGTTCTTC.

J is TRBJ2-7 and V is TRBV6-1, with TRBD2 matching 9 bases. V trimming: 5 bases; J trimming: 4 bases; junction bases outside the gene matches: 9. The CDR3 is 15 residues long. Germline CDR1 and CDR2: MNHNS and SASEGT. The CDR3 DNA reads TGTGCCAGCAGTCCGAGCGGGGGGCCCGTTTACGAGCAGTACTTC. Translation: CASSPSGGPVYEQYF.

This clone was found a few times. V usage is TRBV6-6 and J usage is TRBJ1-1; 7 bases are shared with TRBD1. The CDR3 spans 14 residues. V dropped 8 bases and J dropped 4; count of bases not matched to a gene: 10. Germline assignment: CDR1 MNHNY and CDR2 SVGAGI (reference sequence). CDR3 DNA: TGTGCCAGCCGTGACAGGGCATTGAGCACTGAAGCTTTCTTT. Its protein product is CASRDRALSTEAFF.

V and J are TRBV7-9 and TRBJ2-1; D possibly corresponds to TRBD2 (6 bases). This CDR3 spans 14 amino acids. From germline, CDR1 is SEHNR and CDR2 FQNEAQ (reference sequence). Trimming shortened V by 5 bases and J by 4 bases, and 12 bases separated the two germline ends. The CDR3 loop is CASSRDLLYNEQFF. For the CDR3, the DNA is TGTGCCAGCAGCCGGGACTTATTATACAATGAGCAGTTCTTC.

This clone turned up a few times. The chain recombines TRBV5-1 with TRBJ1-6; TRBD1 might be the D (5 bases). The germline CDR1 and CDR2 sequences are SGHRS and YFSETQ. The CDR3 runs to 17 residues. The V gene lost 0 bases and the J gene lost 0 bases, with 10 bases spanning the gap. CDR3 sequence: CASSLGQLSSYNSPLHF. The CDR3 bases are TGCGCCAGCAGCTTGGGACAGCTAAGCTCCTATAATTCACCCCTCCACTTT.

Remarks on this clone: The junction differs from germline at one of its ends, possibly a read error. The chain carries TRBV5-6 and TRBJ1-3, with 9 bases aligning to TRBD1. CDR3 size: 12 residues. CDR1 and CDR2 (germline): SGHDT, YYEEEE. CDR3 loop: CASSQTGGADDF. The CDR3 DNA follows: TGTGCCAGCAGCCAGACAGGGGGGGCCGACGATTTT.

DNA for the CDR3: TGTGCCAGCGACGGGTATAGCAATCAGCCCCAGCATTTT. This gives the protein CASDGYSNQPQHF. The chain recombines TRBV28 with TRBJ1-5, with no clear D. The CDR3 consists of 13 residues. Trimming shortened V by 8 bases and J by 0 bases, and 8 bases separated the two germline ends. Per the germline V gene, CDR1 is MDHEN and CDR2 is SYDVKM. The entire variable domain, with the rest obtained from reference TRBV28 and TRBJ1-5, is as follows: DVKVTQSSRYLVKRTGEKVFLECVQDMDHENMFWYRQDPGLGLRLIYFSYDVKMKEKGDIPEGYSVSREKKERFSLILESASTNQTSMYLCASDGYSNQPQHFGDGTRLSIL.

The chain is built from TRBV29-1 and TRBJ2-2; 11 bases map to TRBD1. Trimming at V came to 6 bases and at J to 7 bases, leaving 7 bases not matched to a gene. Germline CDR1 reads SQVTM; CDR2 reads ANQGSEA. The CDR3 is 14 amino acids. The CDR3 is CSVFWTGGIGELFF. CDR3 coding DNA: TGCAGCGTCTTCTGGACAGGGGGCATCGGGGAGCTGTTTTTT.

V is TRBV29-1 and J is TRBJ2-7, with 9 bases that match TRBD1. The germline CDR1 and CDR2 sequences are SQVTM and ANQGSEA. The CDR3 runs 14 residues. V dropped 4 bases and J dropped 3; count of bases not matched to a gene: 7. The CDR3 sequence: CSVGVMDRGYEQYF. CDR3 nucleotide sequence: TGCAGCGTTGGGGTAATGGACAGGGGCTACGAGCAGTACTTC.

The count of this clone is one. This CDR3 reads CASSSRQGATTGELFF. CDR3 nucleotides: TGTGCCAGCAGCTCCCGACAGGGGGCGACCACCGGGGAGCTGTTTTTT. The gene calls are TRBV7-9 and TRBJ2-2; 10 bases align to TRBD1. There are 16 residues in the CDR3. Germline loops: CDR1 SEHNR, CDR2 FQNEAQ (reference sequence). After removal of 4 bases from V and 4 bases from J, the junction contained 6 bases not matched to a gene.

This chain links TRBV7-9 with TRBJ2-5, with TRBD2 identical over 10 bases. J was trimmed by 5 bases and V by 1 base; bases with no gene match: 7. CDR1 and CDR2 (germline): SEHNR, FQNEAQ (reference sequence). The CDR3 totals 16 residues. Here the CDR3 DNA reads TGTGCCAGCAGCTTAGGAGCGGGGGGGCCTACGGAGACCCAGTACTTC. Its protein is CASSLGAGGPTETQYF.